A selection of T cell receptor beta chains follows, all from one sample in a study of immune cell composition in non-small cell lung cancer. The table came from immunoSEQ multiplex PCR; TCRdb's copy has only in-frame clones and leaves some out. The data show around 7,000 clones, 84% seen once. The sequenced sample consisted of non-adjacent lung tissue. These receptors were collected from a human donor with non-small cell lung cancer. CDR3s leave out the opening cysteine and the closing phenylalanine or tryptophan.

V gene	J gene	CDR3 protein
TRBV2	TRBJ1-5	ASSEPNQPQH
TRBV4-2	TRBJ2-3	ASSQDRRVTDTQY
TRBV7-9	TRBJ2-5	AGASQETQY
TRBV20-1	TRBJ2-7	SAQNSYEQY
TRBV21-1	TRBJ2-3	ASSYFGTDTQY
TRBV11-3	TRBJ2-5	ASSVGSPVGETQY
TRBV11-2	TRBJ1-2	ASSLNGGYT
TRBV14	TRBJ1-2	ASAVGTNYGYT
TRBV29-1	TRBJ1-1	SILGVPGGTEAF
TRBV5-3	TRBJ2-2	ASSSGLTTGELF
TRBV4-2	TRBJ1-1	ASSQEGHPNTEAF
TRBV7-9	TRBJ2-2	ASSLGGRAPNTGELF
TRBV4-3	TRBJ2-2	ASSPLERDTGELF
TRBV19	TRBJ1-1	ASSFQTANTEAF
TRBV2	TRBJ1-2	ASSPPISDYGYT
TRBV19	TRBJ1-1	ASSIRQGENTEAF
TRBV2	TRBJ1-3	ASSEWTVSGNTIY